This T cell receptor (beta chain) was captured by sequencing in a study of blood T cell repertoires in COVID-19. At the level of the study: Italy, Spain and the United States were the sources of the convalescent and acute COVID-19 samples. The cDNA or gDNA used as material had been derived from T cells, B-cell-depleted T cells, or PBMCs.

In the original analysis: By means of reference gene primer amplification, nucleated cell counts were estimated. Repertoires were generated with immunoSEQ multiplex PCR, while TCRdb's copy carries only in-frame clones and drops some. D and trimming were read from the DNA, whereas the V and J calls and clone size are those reported in that table. The sample lists about 130,000 clones, approximately 84% occurring once. Per the germline V gene, CDR1 is MRHNA and CDR2 is SNTAGT. CDR3 length: 15 amino acids. With V trimmed by 0 bases and J by 5 bases, 3 bases remained unmatched. The TCR comes from a human donor in a cohort sampled during active COVID-19. The rearrangement joins TRBV6-4 to TRBJ1-1; 10 bases match TRBD1. The source material was peripheral blood. CDR3 nucleotides: TGTGCCAGCAGTGACTCGGGACAGGGGAATACTGAAGCTTTCTTT. Translated: CASSDSGQGNTEAFF.